This TCR beta chain was observed in a study of T cell responses to AZD1222 COVID-19 vaccine. Whole-study results and caveats: Unmutated variant regions are reportedly targeted by nearly half of spike-specific TCRs. Donors skewed white British and female; clonal diversity was possibly underestimated. None of the repertoires were sampled until the peak T cell response had passed. Across spike, vaccine-associated CD4 TCRs were found, dominant at 160-218 and 743-854.

The V gene's germline CDR1 is MDHEN and CDR2 SYDVKM. This CDR3 spans 15 amino acids. The J segment lost 4 bases and the V segment lost 6 bases, leaving 9 bases of the junction unmatched. This clone has just a few counts. Its antigen is currently unknown. The repertoire was sequenced with immunoSEQ multiplex PCR; TCRdb's copy has only in-frame clones and lacks some. The sample comprises about 67,000 clones, about four fifths of which are singletons, and about 6.1% rests with the top ten. The rearrangement joins TRBV28 to TRBJ1-2; 9 bases map to TRBD1. The sequence derives from an adult who received the AZD1222 COVID-19 vaccine. This specimen was peripheral blood, taken 28 days after the second AZD1222 dose. The CDR3 bases are TGTGCCAGCAGGAGAATGACAGGGGGAGCCTATGGCTACACCTTC. It specifies CASRRMTGGAYGYTF.